What follows are 11 T cell receptor beta chains derived from one specimen sequenced in a study of T cell repertoires in cytomegalovirus infection. TCRdb called the reads again in MiXCR, with one record for every CDR3 protein. This table has 900,000 to 950,000 distinct CDR3 sequences, under 40% appearing once. These receptors' antigens are unknown. The sample consisted of cultured CD8+ T cells from PBMCs, taken from culture after CMV antigen stimulation. The receptors were sampled from a human donor in good health (CMV status not recorded). Some clones in this sample may be carry-over from other donors' samples.

The chain couples TRBV7-9 to TRBJ2-3, with D perhaps TRBD1 or TRBD2 (6 bases each). Germline V gene sequence: CDR1 SEHNR, CDR2 FQNEAQ (reference sequence). CDR3 length: 16 amino acids. Trimming cost V 4 bases and J 5 bases, with 19 bases left between them. The CDR3 loop reads CASSSVHRGARDTQYF. CDR3 DNA: TGTGCCAGCAGCTCAGTTCATAGGGGGGCCAGAGATACGCAGTATTTT.

At least ten counts were recorded for this clonotype. V gene TRBV7-2 combines with J gene TRBJ2-1; no firm D call. Trimming shortened V by 0 bases and J by 8 bases, and 11 bases separated the two germline ends. The CDR3 length is 14 residues. Germline V gene data show CDR1 as SGHTA and CDR2 as FQGNSA. In DNA, the CDR3 is TGTGCCAGCAGCTTAGCGCCCTATGTTGATGAGCAGTTCTTC. Protein: CASSLAPYVDEQFF.

J is TRBJ2-5 and V is TRBV5-1, with D perhaps being TRBD1 or TRBD2 (5 bases each). CDR1 is SGHRS, CDR2 YFSETQ, per germline. The CDR3 is 14 residues long. V shed 0 bases and J shed 3 bases, with 9 bases lying between them. CDR3 coding DNA: TGCGCCAGCAGCTTGGGGGACGGTGAAGAGACCCAGTACTTC. It codes for CASSLGDGEETQYF.

V gene TRBV27 combines with J gene TRBJ2-1; maybe TRBD1 (7 bases). Between the trimmed V and J ends, which lost 10 bases and 5 bases, there was a span of 18 bases. The germline V gene encodes CDR1 MNHEY and CDR2 SMNVEV (reference sequence). The CDR3 covers 14 residues. This chain's CDR3 is CATSAGTVHNEQFF. Here the CDR3 DNA reads TGTGCCACTTCCGCGGGGACAGTCCACAATGAGCAGTTCTTC.

The chain is built from TRBV18 and TRBJ2-5, with unresolved D. The CDR3 contains 15 residues. CDR1 is KGHSH and CDR2 is LQKENI in the germline V gene. V gave up 0 bases and J gave up 3 bases, with 11 bases separating them. CDR3 in amino acids: CASSPPGNEEETQYF. The CDR3 nucleotides are TGTGCCAGCTCACCACCGGGGAATGAGGAAGAGACCCAGTACTTC.

The chain has TRBV10-3 and TRBJ1-2; D is unclear. Germline V gene sequence: CDR1 ENHRY, CDR2 SYGVKD. V lost 2 bases and J 0 bases, leaving 10 bases between the germline ends. The CDR3 spans 15 residues. For the CDR3, the DNA is TGTGCCATCAGTGAGCCGTCTCATACTAACTATGGCTACACCTTC. This encodes CAISEPSHTNYGYTF.

The chain joins TRBV27 to TRBJ2-2; the D gene is possibly TRBD1 (6 bases). There are 15 residues in the CDR3. Germline V gene sequence: CDR1 MNHEY, CDR2 SMNVEV (reference sequence). V was shortened by 5 bases and J by 3 bases, with 13 bases between the two germline ends. This CDR3 is CASSPQTGYTGELFF. The CDR3 bases are TGTGCCAGCAGTCCCCAGACAGGATACACCGGGGAGCTGTTTTTT.

There are a few counts of this clonotype. The V and J genes are TRBV7-6 and TRBJ2-1; the match to TRBD2 covers 12 bases. The CDR3 contains 18 residues. The germline gives CDR1 SGHVS, CDR2 FNYEAQ. V was clipped by 2 bases and J by 1 base; unmatched bases: 6. CDR3 nucleotides: TGTGCCAGCAGCTTAAGCACTAGCGGGGGGCCATCCTACAATGAGCAGTTCTTC. Protein sequence: CASSLSTSGGPSYNEQFF.

This clonotype has just a few counts. This chain uses TRBV6-5 with TRBJ2-4; a possible D gene is TRBD1 (6 bases). Trimming removed 6 bases at V and 0 bases at J, with 15 bases between. In germline, CDR1 is MNHEY, CDR2 SVGAGI. The CDR3 sequence is 16 residues long. CDR3 in DNA: TGTGCCAGCAGCGGACCGGGACACCTAGCCAAAAACATTCAGTACTTC. Residues: CASSGPGHLAKNIQYF.

A few counts support this clonotype. V and J are TRBV7-9 and TRBJ1-1, with D tentatively TRBD1 (5 bases). The CDR3 totals 14 residues. Germline V gene lookup returns CDR1 SEHNR and CDR2 FQNEAQ (reference sequence). V lost 5 bases to trimming and J lost 7 bases, with 17 bases between them. CDR3: CASSTGGEAVEAFF. The CDR3 nucleotides read TGTGCCAGCAGCACTGGGGGGGAAGCCGTTGAAGCTTTCTTT.

V usage is TRBV2 and J usage is TRBJ1-4; D not resolved. This CDR3 spans 16 amino acids. V lost 2 bases and J lost 0, with 10 bases in between. Germline CDR1 SNHLY, CDR2 FYNNEI. DNA for the CDR3: TGTGCCAGCAGTGAAACGGGAATGGCAACTAATGAAAAACTGTTTTTT. Its translation is CASSETGMATNEKLFF.